This T cell receptor beta chain emerged from a study of CD8 T cells in ankylosing spondylitis. Quantitative 5'-RACE with molecular barcodes produced the TCR beta libraries. Via MiXCR, TCRdb re-called the 5' RACE reads, giving one row per CDR3 protein. The sample records approximately 220,000 distinct CDR3 sequences, roughly 25% being singletons. Trimming cost V 5 bases and J 10 bases, with 18 bases left between them. From germline, CDR1 is MNHEY and CDR2 SMNVEV (reference sequence). There are 15 residues in the CDR3. This clonotype was seen at least ten times. Its specificity is unknown. Study-wide results and limits: Blood of patients with ankylosing spondylitis appeared to be characterized by a TCR beta motif of 8 or 9 highly homologous variants. A number of the motif variants had already been described in reactive arthritis synovial fluid and blood. Matched synovial fluid from ankylosing spondylitis patients was reported to be enriched for disease-linked clones.

The sample taken for sequencing was blood, either unsorted or a sorted T cell fraction (not recorded which). The receptor comes from a male donor with ankylosing spondylitis or in good health (not recorded which). This chain links TRBV27 with TRBJ1-6, with TRBD1 as a possible D gene (5 bases). CDR3 in amino acids: CASSPSGGRVSPLHF. The CDR3, as DNA: TGTGCCAGCAGTCCCTCCGGGGGGAGAGTATCACCCCTCCACTTT.